What follows describes a single T cell receptor beta chain. This clonotype was detected only once. No antigen is known for it. The sample holds no much larger clone one base away, and base qualities are not on file. A lone read is weak support. RNA was extracted from bulk unsorted tissue and checked for quality with a NanoDrop ND-1000 and an Agilent 2100. Newly diagnosed lung cancer patients without prior chemotherapy who had been admitted for thoracic surgery in China between August and November 2014 were enrolled as donors. Patients who had received previous radiotherapy or chemotherapy, or who had another concurrent cancer, were excluded from the study. Pieces of surgical tissue measuring about 1-2.1 cm3 were kept in RNAlater solution and held at -80 degrees C until needed. These data are taken from a study of tumor and adjacent non-tumor tissue in lung cancer (dated by TCRdb to about 2018). As for the study more broadly: The cohort included roughly 11 adenocarcinoma, a couple of squamous cell carcinoma and 1 small cell lung cancer patients. In total, sequencing yielded 125,075,908 productive TCRbeta reads, which works out to an average of approximately 4 million reads per sample. TCRbeta CDR3 sequencing was performed on 25 to 35 paired specimens, with one tumor sample and one normal lung sample collected per patient. The 15 enrolled patients, of whom approximately 10 were men and 5 were women, were aged roughly 30 to 80 years and were diagnosed with TNM stage I to III disease. Using bulk TCRbeta repertoires from approximately 15 lung cancer patients, the study set lung tumor tissue side by side with matched distant non-tumor lung tissue.

The study at large found these results: Tumor tissue showed significantly greater TCR diversity (inverse Simpson) than normal lung tissue (approximately 430 vs 150, P = 0.0075, Mann-Whitney U test). Younger patients had significantly higher TCR diversity, and higher tumor TCR diversity was associated with shorter overall and disease-free survival. Because peripheral blood was not sequenced, blood TCRbeta repertoires in the lung cancer patients of the study were not examined. The top 100 clones made up a significantly larger cumulative share of the repertoire in normal lung than in tumor tissue. With only about 16 patients in the cohort, the authors noted that larger samples and more detailed clinical data are needed. Neither the sequencing platform nor unique molecular identifiers are named or mentioned anywhere in the methods.

From cysteine to phenylalanine, the CDR3 is 17 amino acids long. Of the read, only the CDR3 DNA is kept; its 51 bases are in frame from base 1. For CDR1 and CDR2, the germline V gene lists MDHEN and SYDVKM. V is pruned by 10 bases and J by 6 bases, leaving 14 bases of the junction without a gene match. Library preparation employed multiplex PCR. For sequencing, an Illumina HiSeq 2500 was employed. Following protocols modified from ARM-PCR, the researchers constructed TCRbeta libraries through three rounds of nested PCR with primers (Table S4). Before sequencing, PCR products in the 200-500 bp range were cut out of the gel and cleaned up using the QIAquick gel extraction kit. The authors processed their data as follows. Reads were cleaned using Trimmomatic, were merged into complete CDR3 sequences using FLASH, and were assigned to V(D)J germline segments using MiTCR. VDJtools was used to compute clonal diversity as the inverse Simpson's index. In-frame sequences lacking a premature stop codon were counted as productive reads. The public sequencing data were trimmed at Q25 with fastp and processed into clonotypes with MiXCR by TCRdb, which kept only in-frame beta chains. Rows matching on CDR3 protein sequence are summarized as one entry with the most common DNA and genes. The V and J calls follow TCRdb's processing rather than the paper's. For this sample there are approximately 68,000 distinct CDR3 sequences; approximately 73% appear just once. Of the sample, about 28% falls within the top ten clones.

The V gene is TRBV28 and the J gene is TRBJ2-6; TRBD1 matches 11 bases in the middle. The sequencing input was lung tumor tissue. The clonotype was recovered from a man between 60 and 70 years old with non-small cell lung cancer. The nucleotide sequence reads as follows: TGTGCCAACACCTGGACAGGGGGCTCTATTGAGGCCAACGTCCTGACTTTC. It is translated as CANTWTGGSIEANVLTF. Supplemented by the reference TRBV28 and TRBJ2-6 proteins around the CDR3, the complete variable domain is DVKVTQSSRYLVKRTGEKVFLECVQDMDHENMFWYRQDPGLGLRLIYFSYDVKMKEKGDIPEGYSVSREKKERFSLILESASTNQTSMYLCANTWTGGSIEANVLTFGAGSRLTVL.